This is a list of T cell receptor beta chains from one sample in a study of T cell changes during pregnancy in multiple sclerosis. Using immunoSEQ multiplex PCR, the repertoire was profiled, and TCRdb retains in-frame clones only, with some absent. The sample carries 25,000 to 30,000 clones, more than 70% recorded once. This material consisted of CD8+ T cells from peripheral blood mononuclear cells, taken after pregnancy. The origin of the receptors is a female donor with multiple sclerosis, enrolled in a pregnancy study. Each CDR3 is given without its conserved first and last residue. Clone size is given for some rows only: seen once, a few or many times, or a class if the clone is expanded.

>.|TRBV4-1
ASSPGQEGRAYGYT
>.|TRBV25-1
ASTALEEPSEQF
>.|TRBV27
ASSPPGQGSPLH
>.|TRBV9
ASSVEGGFSPLH
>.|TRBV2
ASSELEGAGEQY
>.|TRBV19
ASRMANTEAF
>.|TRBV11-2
ASSIGTATSYEQY
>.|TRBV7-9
ASSRGPFNEQY
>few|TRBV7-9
ASSFGQGVYGYT
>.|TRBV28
ASSSRGEGQLDYEQY
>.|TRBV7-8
ASSLVGELNTEAF
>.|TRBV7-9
ASSSDPHYEQY
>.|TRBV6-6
ASSYNDREADTQY
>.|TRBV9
ASSVGRNTYEQY
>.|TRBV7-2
ASSLGLAGGPVDTQY
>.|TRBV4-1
ASSQGLGRVGNQPQH
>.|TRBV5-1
ASSLGQGWDYGYT
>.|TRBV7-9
ASSFPSPDSF
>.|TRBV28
ASSILEGAYNEQF
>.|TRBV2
ASREGALVLETQY
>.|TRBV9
ASSGYGPDRLYGYT
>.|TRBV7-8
ASSLLAGGTGELF
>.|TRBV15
ATSKANSYEQY
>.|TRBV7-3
ASSYGGPEQF
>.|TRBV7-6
ASRPTGGMDTEAF
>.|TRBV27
ASSLGAAYGYT
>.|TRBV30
AWRVGQGDSPLH
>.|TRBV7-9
ASSLGGGGAYEQY
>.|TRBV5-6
ASSFEPGQGYETQY
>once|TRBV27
ASVGVDTQY
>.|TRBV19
ASSIDWTGGNQPQH
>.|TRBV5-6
ASSIGTGVAF